Listed here are 20 T cell receptor beta chains from one sample, sequenced in a study of T cell responses to AZD1222 COVID-19 vaccine. Method: immunoSEQ multiplex PCR; TCRdb's copy keeps in-frame clones and lacks some. This sample has about 110,000 clones, with just over 85% found just once. The sequenced sample was peripheral blood, obtained on day 0 of AZD1222 vaccination. These receptors all come from an adult in good health.

The genes are TRBV2 and TRBJ2-5; the D is unclear. Trimming cost V 2 bases and J 5 bases, with 6 bases left between them. This CDR3 region has 12 residues. Germline loops: CDR1 SNHLY, CDR2 FYNNEI. The CDR3 DNA sequence: TGTGCCAGCAGTGAATCGAGGGAGACCCAGTACTTC. It specifies CASSESRETQYF.

In this sample, this clone turned up once. V usage is TRBV28 and J usage is TRBJ1-2; 7 bases align to TRBD1. Germline V lookup: CDR1 MDHEN, CDR2 SYDVKM. With V trimmed by 4 bases and J by 4 bases, 3 bases remained unmatched. The CDR3 runs to 13 residues. The CDR3 DNA is TGTGCCAGCAGTTCGGGACAGCTCTATGGCTACACCTTC. This translates into CASSSGQLYGYTF.

V usage is TRBV4-1 and J usage is TRBJ2-2, with TRBD1 identical over 7 bases. This CDR3 has 15 residues. Per the germline V gene, CDR1 is MGHRA and CDR2 is YSYEKL. With V trimmed by 4 bases and J by 1 base, 3 bases remained unmatched. CDR3 bases: TGCGCCAGCAGCCCCAGACAGGGGAACACCGGGGAGCTGTTTTTT. It yields the protein CASSPRQGNTGELFF.

In its sample, this clone was seen once. The V gene is TRBV28, the J gene TRBJ1-1; the D is unclear. The V end lost 6 bases, the J end lost 5 bases, and 7 bases lay between the germline ends. The CDR3 runs to 11 residues. CDR1 and CDR2 from the germline V gene are MDHEN and SYDVKM. In nucleotides, the CDR3 is TGTGCCAGCAGATACGGTACTGAAGCTTTCTTT. As protein: CASRYGTEAFF. Drawing the rest from reference TRBV28 and TRBJ1-1, the complete variable domain is DVKVTQSSRYLVKRTGEKVFLECVQDMDHENMFWYRQDPGLGLRLIYFSYDVKMKEKGDIPEGYSVSREKKERFSLILESASTNQTSMYLCASRYGTEAFFGQGTRLTVV.

The chain combines TRBV5-1 with TRBJ2-3; 7 bases align to TRBD2. Germline-derived CDR1 and CDR2 are SGHRS and YFSETQ. This CDR3 has 15 residues. J gave up 1 base and V 0 bases, and 2 bases lay outside the gene matches. Written as DNA, the CDR3 is TGCGCCAGCAGCTTGGCTAGCGGCCGCACAGATACGCAGTATTTT. This gives the protein CASSLASGRTDTQYF.

CDR3 in DNA: TGTGCCAGTAGTATCGACGGCCGGTATTCACCCCTCCACTTT. Translating gives CASSIDGRYSPLHF. The V call is TRBV19, the J call TRBJ1-6, with D unresolved. V was clipped by 3 bases and J by 8 bases, with 11 bases between them. CDR1 is LNHDA and CDR2 is SQIVND in the germline V gene (reference sequence). The CDR3 has 14 amino acids.

V is TRBV5-4 and J is TRBJ2-2; 15 positions agree with TRBD2. The CDR3 has 17 amino acids. With V trimmed by 5 bases and J by 2 bases, 4 bases remained unmatched. Germline CDR1 and CDR2: SGHNT and YYREEE (reference sequence). The CDR3 is CASRVGLAGGNTGELFF. The CDR3 coding sequence is TGTGCCAGCAGGGTGGGACTAGCGGGGGGAAACACCGGGGAGCTGTTTTTT.

The chain combines TRBV10-3 with TRBJ1-1; TRBD1 matches 9 bases. The CDR3 has 13 residues. Germline loops: CDR1 ENHRY, CDR2 SYGVKD. V dropped 10 bases and J dropped 3; count of bases not matched to a gene: 6. The CDR3 region is CATRQGVDTEAFF. The CDR3 nucleotides are TGTGCCACCAGACAGGGGGTGGACACTGAAGCTTTCTTT.

J is TRBJ2-3 and V is TRBV2; no reliable D call. The length of the CDR3 is 14 residues. Trimming took 7 bases from V and 2 from J, leaving 13 bases between them. The germline CDR1 and CDR2 sequences are SNHLY and FYNNEI. The CDR3 here is CASISRRITDTQYF. In nucleotides, the CDR3 is TGTGCCAGCATCTCGCGGCGGATCACAGATACGCAGTATTTT.

This rearrangement joins TRBV4-2 to TRBJ1-1; D gene ambiguous. Germline V gives CDR1 LGHNA, CDR2 YNFKEQ. Trimming took off 2 bases at V and 4 bases at J, with 17 bases between the two ends. This CDR3 contains 16 residues. The CDR3 reads CASSQQAEGPATEAFF. Here the CDR3 DNA reads TGTGCCAGCAGCCAACAGGCAGAAGGGCCAGCCACTGAAGCTTTCTTT.

The V and J genes are TRBV4-1 and TRBJ2-6; TRBD2 matches 11 bases. The CDR3 consists of 20 residues. Germline CDR1 MGHRA, CDR2 YSYEKL. Trimming at V came to 1 base and at J to 0 bases, leaving 8 bases not matched to a gene. The CDR3 spells CASSQGTSGFLASGANVLTF. The CDR3 nucleotides read TGCGCCAGCAGCCAAGGGACTAGCGGGTTCCTGGCCTCTGGGGCCAACGTCCTGACTTTC.

The chain couples TRBV6-5 to TRBJ1-6; TRBD1 is a possible D gene (6 bases). V shed 8 bases and J shed 10 bases, with 15 bases lying between them. Germline CDR1 reads MNHEY; CDR2 reads SVGAGI. This CDR3 spans 13 amino acids. CDR3 protein: CASLTGRNSPLHF. Written as DNA, the CDR3 is TGTGCCAGCCTTACAGGGCGGAACTCACCCCTCCACTTT.

The CDR3 DNA follows: TGTGCCAGCAGCGCCAAACAGGGGGGGAACACTGAAGCTTTCTTT. Translated: CASSAKQGGNTEAFF. The chain uses TRBV7-2 and TRBJ1-1, with 8 positions matching TRBD1. The CDR3 totals 15 residues. The junction had 6 bases not matched to a gene; V was cut back by 5 bases and J by 1 base. From germline, CDR1 is SGHTA and CDR2 FQGNSA.

The chain links TRBV19 to TRBJ2-1; 9 bases map to TRBD2. Germline V gene sequence: CDR1 LNHDA, CDR2 SQIVND (reference sequence). The V and J ends lost 6 bases and 2 bases, in that order; junction bases with no gene match: 11. The CDR3 totals 17 residues. CDR3 region: CASSWPLSGGTYNEQFF. CDR3 in DNA: TGTGCCAGTAGCTGGCCTTTGAGCGGGGGGACCTACAATGAGCAGTTCTTC.

The chain is built from TRBV7-9 and TRBJ1-2, with D tentatively TRBD1 (5 bases). This CDR3 spans 15 amino acids. Germline loops: CDR1 SEHNR, CDR2 FQNEAQ (reference sequence). V lost 1 base and J 2 bases, leaving 11 bases between the germline ends. CDR3 in amino acids: CASSLGRDPNYGYTF. As DNA, the CDR3 is TGTGCCAGCAGCTTAGGTAGGGACCCAAACTATGGCTACACCTTC.

Relative to its sample, this clone is medium-sized. The chain combines TRBV7-2 with TRBJ1-6, with a possible D match to TRBD1 (6 bases). This CDR3 region has 14 residues. Germline V gene sequence: CDR1 SGHTA, CDR2 FQGNSA. V shed 5 bases and J shed 10 bases, with 15 bases lying between them. CDR3 region: CASSPRDISSPLHF. The CDR3, as DNA: TGTGCCAGCAGCCCACGGGACATCTCCTCACCCCTCCACTTT.

This chain connects TRBV7-2 to TRBJ2-4; D might be TRBD1 or TRBD2, each matching 7 bases. This CDR3 spans 18 amino acids. Between the trimmed V and J ends, which lost 4 bases and 2 bases, there was a span of 21 bases. Germline V gene lookup returns CDR1 SGHTA and CDR2 FQGNSA. DNA of the CDR3: TGTGCCAGCAGCTCCCCATTGGGAGGGGGCGAGCCCAAAAACATTCAGTACTTC. Translated: CASSSPLGGGEPKNIQYF.

The V and J genes are TRBV2 and TRBJ2-3; D call uncertain. CDR1 and CDR2 from the germline V gene are SNHLY and FYNNEI. V gave up 6 bases and J gave up 4 bases, with 14 bases separating them. This CDR3 has 14 residues. In DNA, the CDR3 is TGTGCCAGCAGGCCTGGGCTATCGGCAGATACGCAGTATTTT. Amino acid sequence: CASRPGLSADTQYF.

The chain has TRBV19 and TRBJ1-5; TRBD1 might be the D (6 bases). The V and J ends lost 6 bases and 2 bases respectively, with 17 bases between them. The CDR3 length is 16 residues. CDR1 and CDR2 (germline): LNHDA, SQIVND (reference sequence). The CDR3 DNA sequence: TGTGCCAGTAGCATTCCTGGGACATCTCGCAATCAGCCCCAGCATTTT. It is translated as CASSIPGTSRNQPQHF. The full variable domain, its missing parts supplied by reference TRBV19 and TRBJ1-5, is DGGITQSPKYLFRKEGQNVTLSCEQNLNHDAMYWYRQDPGQGLRLIYYSQIVNDFQKGDIAEGYSVSREKKESFPLTVTSAQKNPTAFYLCASSIPGTSRNQPQHFGDGTRLSIL.

The V and J genes are TRBV15 and TRBJ1-4; D ambiguous. Germline CDR1 LNHNV, CDR2 YYDKDF (reference sequence). This CDR3 region has 14 residues. The V and J ends lost 0 bases and 7 bases respectively, with 9 bases between them. CDR3 DNA: TGTGCCACCAGCAGAGATCGGGGTACTGAAAAACTGTTTTTT. Protein sequence: CATSRDRGTEKLFF.